The TCR beta chain under discussion was sequenced for a study of OX40 agonist ivuxolimab in advanced cancers. As for the study in general: With a range of roughly 23 to 90, age averaged about 58 years, and nearly 85% were male. General observations from the study: Averaging showed that CD8+ T cells had more expanded clones than CD4+ did. Some of the nonresponding patients also showed low levels of normalized T-cell clonal expansion.

J gave up 1 base and V 6 bases, and 8 bases lay outside the gene matches. This CDR3 spans 17 amino acids. The germline V gene has CDR1 KGHSH and CDR2 LQKENI. With regard to this clone: Its antigen is currently unknown.

Blood draws occurred at baseline, cycle 4 day 1, and cycle 7 day 1. Only in-frame clones appear in the TCRdb table, and some are missing; sequencing was by immunoSEQ multiplex PCR. The repertoire holds around 79,000 clones, with 65% to 90% as singletons. The chain carries TRBV18 and TRBJ2-7; 14 bases agree with TRBD2. The receptor was isolated from an adult with an advanced solid tumor such as melanoma, head and neck, liver or kidney cancer. Sequenced here: CD4+ or CD8+ T cells sorted from blood, sampled in a trial of the OX40 agonist ivuxolimab. The CDR3 DNA reads as TGTGCCAGCTCTCTCCCTGGACTAGCGGGGGGTTCCTACGAGCAGTACTTC. It is translated as CASSLPGLAGGSYEQYF. The complete variable domain, with remaining parts taken from reference TRBV18 and TRBJ2-7, reads NAGVMQNPRHLVRRRGQEARLRCSPMKGHSHVYWYRQLPEEGLKFMVYLQKENIIDESGMPKERFSAEFPKEGPSILRIQQVVRGDSAAYFCASSLPGLAGGSYEQYFGPGTRLTVT.